Sequencing of this T cell receptor beta chain was carried out in a study of shared clonotypes between healthy human individuals. The wider study: Three plates were used per donor for CD4 naive, three for CD4 memory, two for CD8 naive and one for CD8 memory.

V lost 5 bases and J lost 1, with 17 bases in between. The germline gives CDR1 LGHNA, CDR2 YSLEER. The CDR3 is 16 residues long. Sequencing used immunoSEQ multiplex PCR; TCRdb keeps in-frame clones, though not all of them. The data show about 2 million clones, about 94% seen once. Overall study results and limits: Since donors were few, the genetic and exposure-history diversity represented was limited. About 5.2% was the fraction of naive CD4 clonotypes found shared across several donors.

Naive CD8 cells comprised CD45RO-negative, CCR7-positively selected cells, excluding terminally differentiated effector memory CD45RA+ cells. On this clone: The antigen is unknown.

Sequenced sample: naive CD8+ T cells sorted from blood. The TCR was taken from a young man in good health. The rearrangement joins TRBV4-3 to TRBJ1-2, with D tentatively TRBD1 (5 bases). The chain's CDR3 is CASSWGHKEDNYGYTF. The CDR3 nucleotides read TGCGCCAGCAGCTGGGGCCATAAGGAGGATAACTATGGCTACACCTTC.